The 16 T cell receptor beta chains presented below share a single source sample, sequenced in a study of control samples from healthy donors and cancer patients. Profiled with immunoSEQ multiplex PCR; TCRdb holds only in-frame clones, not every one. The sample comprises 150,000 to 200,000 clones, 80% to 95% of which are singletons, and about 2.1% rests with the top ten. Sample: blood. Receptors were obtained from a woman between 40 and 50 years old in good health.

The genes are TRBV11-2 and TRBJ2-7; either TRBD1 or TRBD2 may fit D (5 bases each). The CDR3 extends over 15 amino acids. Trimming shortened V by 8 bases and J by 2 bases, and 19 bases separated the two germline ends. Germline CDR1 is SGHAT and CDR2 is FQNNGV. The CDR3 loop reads CASHGASSGAYEQYF. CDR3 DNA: TGTGCCAGCCATGGGGCTAGCAGTGGGGCCTACGAGCAGTACTTC.

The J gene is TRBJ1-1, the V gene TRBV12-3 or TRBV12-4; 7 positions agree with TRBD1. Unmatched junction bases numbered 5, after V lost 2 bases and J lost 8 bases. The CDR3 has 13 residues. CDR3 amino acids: CASSLWGTVEAFF. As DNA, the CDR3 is TGTGCCAGCAGTTTATGGGGGACAGTCGAAGCTTTCTTT.

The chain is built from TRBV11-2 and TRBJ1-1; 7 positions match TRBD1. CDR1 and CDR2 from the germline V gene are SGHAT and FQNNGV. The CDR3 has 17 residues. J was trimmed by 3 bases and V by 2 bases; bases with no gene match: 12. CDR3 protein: CASSLNLPGTVYTEAFF. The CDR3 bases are TGTGCCAGCAGCTTAAACCTTCCAGGGACAGTCTACACTGAAGCTTTCTTT.

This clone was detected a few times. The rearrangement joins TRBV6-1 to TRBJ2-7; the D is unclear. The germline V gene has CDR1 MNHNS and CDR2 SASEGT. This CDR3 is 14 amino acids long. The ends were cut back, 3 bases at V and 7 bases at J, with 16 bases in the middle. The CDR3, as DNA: TGTGCCAGCAGTGACCCCCGTACCGGTCGAGAGCAGTACTTC. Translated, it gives CASSDPRTGREQYF.

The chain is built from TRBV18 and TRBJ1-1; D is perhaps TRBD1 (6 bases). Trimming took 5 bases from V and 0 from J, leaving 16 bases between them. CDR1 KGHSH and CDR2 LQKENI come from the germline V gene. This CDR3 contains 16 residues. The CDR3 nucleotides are TGTGCCAGCTCATCCGGACAGCCCTTCATGAACACTGAAGCTTTCTTT. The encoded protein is CASSSGQPFMNTEAFF.

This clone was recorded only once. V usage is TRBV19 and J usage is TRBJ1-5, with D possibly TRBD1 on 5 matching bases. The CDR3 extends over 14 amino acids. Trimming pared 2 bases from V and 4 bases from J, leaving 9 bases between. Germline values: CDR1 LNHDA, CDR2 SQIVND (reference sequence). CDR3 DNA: TGTGCCAGTAGTATAAAGGGGCGGAATCAGCCCCAGCATTTT. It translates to CASSIKGRNQPQHF.

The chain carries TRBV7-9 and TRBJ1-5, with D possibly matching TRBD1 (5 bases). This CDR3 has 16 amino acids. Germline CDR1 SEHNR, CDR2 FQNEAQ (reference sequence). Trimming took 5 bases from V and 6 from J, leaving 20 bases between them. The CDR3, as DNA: TGTGCCAGCAGCCCGGGGGACTCCACTCGGGGTCAGCCCCAGCATTTT. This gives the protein CASSPGDSTRGQPQHF.

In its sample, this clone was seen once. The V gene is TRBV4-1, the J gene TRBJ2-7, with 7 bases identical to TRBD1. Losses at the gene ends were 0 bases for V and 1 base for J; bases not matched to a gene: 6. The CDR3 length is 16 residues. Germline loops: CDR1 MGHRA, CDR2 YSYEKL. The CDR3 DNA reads TGCGCCAGCAGCCAAGATCGACAGGGCGGTTCCTACGAGCAGTACTTC. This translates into CASSQDRQGGSYEQYF.

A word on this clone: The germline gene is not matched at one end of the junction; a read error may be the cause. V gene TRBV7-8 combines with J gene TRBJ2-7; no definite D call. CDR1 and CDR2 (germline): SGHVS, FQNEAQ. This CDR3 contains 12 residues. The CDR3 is CASSLGSAGPTF. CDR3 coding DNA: TGTGCCAGCAGCTTAGGATCAGCCGGCCCCACATTC.

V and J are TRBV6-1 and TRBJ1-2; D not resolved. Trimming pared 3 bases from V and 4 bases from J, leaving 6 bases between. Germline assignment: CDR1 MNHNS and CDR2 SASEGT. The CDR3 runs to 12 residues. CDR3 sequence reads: CASSDHSYGYTF. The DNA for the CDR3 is TGTGCCAGCAGTGATCATAGCTATGGCTACACCTTC.

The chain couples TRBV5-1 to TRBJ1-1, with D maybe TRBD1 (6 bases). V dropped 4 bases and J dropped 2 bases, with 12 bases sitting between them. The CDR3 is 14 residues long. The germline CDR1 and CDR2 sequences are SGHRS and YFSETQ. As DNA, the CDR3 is TGCGCCAGCAGCCTGGAGGGGGGCAACACTGAAGCTTTCTTT. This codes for CASSLEGGNTEAFF. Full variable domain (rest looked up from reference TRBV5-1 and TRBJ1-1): KAGVTQTPRYLIKTRGQQVTLSCSPISGHRSVSWYQQTPGQGLQFLFEYFSETQRNKGNFPGRFSGRQFSNSRSEMNVSTLELGDSALYLCASSLEGGNTEAFFGQGTRLTVV.

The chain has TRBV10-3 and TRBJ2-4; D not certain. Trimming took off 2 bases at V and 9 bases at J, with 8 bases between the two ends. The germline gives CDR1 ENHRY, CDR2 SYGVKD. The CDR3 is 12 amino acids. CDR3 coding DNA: TGTGCCATCAGTGAGACCGAAGGCATTCAGTACTTC. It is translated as CAISETEGIQYF.

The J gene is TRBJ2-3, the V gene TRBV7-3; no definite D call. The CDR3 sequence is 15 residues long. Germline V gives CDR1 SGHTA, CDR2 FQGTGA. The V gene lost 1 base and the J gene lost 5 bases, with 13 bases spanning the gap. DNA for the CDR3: TGTGCCAGCAGCTTAAGTTTGTCCCGGCTAGATACGCAGTATTTT. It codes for CASSLSLSRLDTQYF.

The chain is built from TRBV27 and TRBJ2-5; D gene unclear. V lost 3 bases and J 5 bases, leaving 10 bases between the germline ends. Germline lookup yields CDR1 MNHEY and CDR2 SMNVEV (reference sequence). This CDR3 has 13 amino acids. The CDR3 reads CASSLQPRETQYF. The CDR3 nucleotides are TGTGCCAGCAGTTTGCAACCTCGGGAGACCCAGTACTTC.

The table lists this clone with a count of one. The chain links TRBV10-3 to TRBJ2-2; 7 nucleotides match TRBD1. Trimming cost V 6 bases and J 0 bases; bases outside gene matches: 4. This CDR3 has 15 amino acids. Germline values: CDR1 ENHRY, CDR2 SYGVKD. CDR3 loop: CAIRTGTANTGELFF. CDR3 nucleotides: TGTGCCATCAGGACCGGGACAGCGAACACCGGGGAGCTGTTTTTT.

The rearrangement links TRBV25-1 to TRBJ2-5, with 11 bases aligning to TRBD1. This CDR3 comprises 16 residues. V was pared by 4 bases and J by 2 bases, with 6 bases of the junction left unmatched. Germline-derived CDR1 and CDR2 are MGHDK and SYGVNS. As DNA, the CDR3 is TGTGCCAGCAGTGTCGGACAGGGGGCGATACAAGAGACCCAGTACTTC. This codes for CASSVGQGAIQETQYF.